Listed below are T cell receptor beta chains from one sample, sequenced in a study of blood T cell repertoires in COVID-19. Repertoires were generated with immunoSEQ multiplex PCR, while TCRdb's copy carries only in-frame clones and drops some. The top ten hold 8% to 13% of the sample, which has 150,000 to 200,000 clones, around 79% seen once. The sample taken for sequencing was PBMCs or T cells enriched from blood (not recorded which). All receptors derive from a man in his fifties who had recovered from COVID-19. The CDR3 runs from the conserved cysteine through the conserved F or W. Fields, in order: V gene, D gene, J gene, clone size, CDR3 DNA, CDR3 protein. D genes are given only for firm matches. A row's size may be missing; if present it is once, few, many or a size class.

TRBV6-2/TRBV6-3,TRBD1,TRBJ2-7,few,TGTGCCAGCAGTACAGGGGGATCCTACGAGCAGTACTTC,CASSTGGSYEQYF
TRBV9,.,TRBJ2-3,.,TGTGCCAGCAGCGTACTCGGCACAGATACGCAGTATTTT,CASSVLGTDTQYF
TRBV5-5,TRBD1,TRBJ2-5,.,TGTGCCAGCAGCTTGAAGACAGGGGGCGCGGGTGTCGAGACCCAGTACTTC,CASSLKTGGAGVETQYF
TRBV29-1,.,TRBJ1-1,once,TGCAGCGTGTGGTCGGGGGGAGGGAACACTGAAGCTTTCTTT,CSVWSGGGNTEAFF
TRBV7-3,.,TRBJ2-3,once,TGTGCCAGCAGCTTAATTGAGGCAGATACGCAGTATTTT,CASSLIEADTQYF
TRBV5-4,.,TRBJ2-5,.,TGTGCCAGCAGCTTGCCCAGCGGGGAGACCCAGTACTTC,CASSLPSGETQYF
TRBV5-4,.,TRBJ2-7,.,TGTGCCAGCAGCTTTATGACCCAGGGTGGGTACGAGCAGTACTTC,CASSFMTQGGYEQYF
TRBV9,.,TRBJ1-3,.,TGTGCCAGCAGCGTAGCGGAGGGTGGGTACACCATATATTTT,CASSVAEGGYTIYF
TRBV19,TRBD1,TRBJ2-6,.,TGTGCCAGTAGAAGACAGGGGCCTGGGGCCAACGTCCTGACTTTC,CASRRQGPGANVLTF
TRBV28,TRBD1,TRBJ1-4,.,TGTGCCAGCAGACCAGGGGGCTCGGGTGAAAAACTGTTTTTT,CASRPGGSGEKLFF
TRBV5-6,TRBD2,TRBJ2-7,.,TGTGCCAGCAGCTTGTGGGAGGGGTACTACGAGCAGTACTTC,CASSLWEGYYEQYF
TRBV6-5,TRBD1,TRBJ2-7,.,TGTGCCAGCAGTTACTCGGGACAGGAGACATACGAGCAGTACTTC,CASSYSGQETYEQYF
TRBV2,TRBD1,TRBJ2-3,.,TGTGCCAGTTACGACAGGGGACGAGATACGCAGTATTTT,CASYDRGRDTQYF
TRBV7-2,TRBD2,TRBJ2-7,.,TGTGCCAGCAGCTTAGGGCCGACTAGCGCCTACGAGCAGTACTTC,CASSLGPTSAYEQYF
TRBV5-4,TRBD2,TRBJ2-7,.,TGTGCCAGCAGCTTGGGGGGACTAGCGGGTATTACCTACGAGCAGTACTTC,CASSLGGLAGITYEQYF
TRBV28,.,TRBJ2-5,.,TGTGCCAGCAGCTCAACTAGCACCGAGTACCAAGAGACCCAGTACTTC,CASSSTSTEYQETQYF
TRBV19,TRBD1,TRBJ2-5,.,TGTGCCAGTAGTTCTAAACTCACGGGACAGGGAGTGGAGACCCAGTACTTC,CASSSKLTGQGVETQYF
TRBV12-3/TRBV12-4,.,TRBJ1-4,.,TGTGCCAGCAGGGATCAGGGAGGAAAACTGTTTTTT,CASRDQGGKLFF
TRBV5-1,TRBD2,TRBJ2-5,.,TGCGCCAGCAGCTTGTGGGCTAGCGGGGGAGAGACCCAGTACTTC,CASSLWASGGETQYF
TRBV5-4,TRBD1,TRBJ2-7,.,TGTGCCAGCAGCTTGGGGGGACAGGGGAACGAGCAGTACTTC,CASSLGGQGNEQYF
TRBV5-5,TRBD1,TRBJ1-3,.,TGTGCCAGCAGCTACACCGGGACAGGGGGGGCGAGCTCTGGAAACACCATATATTTT,CASSYTGTGGASSGNTIYF
TRBV10-2,.,TRBJ2-3,.,TGCGCCAGCAGTGAGTCGGGCCGTCGTGGCGTTACGCAGTATTTT,CASSESGRRGVTQYF
TRBV19,.,TRBJ2-4,.,TGTGCCAGTAGTCCAGAGGGGGACGGCCTCTCAGCCAAAAACATTCAGTACTTC,CASSPEGDGLSAKNIQYF
TRBV2,TRBD1,TRBJ1-5,.,TGTGCCAGCAGTGACCCCGACAGGGTCAATCAGCCCCAGCATTTT,CASSDPDRVNQPQHF
TRBV28,.,TRBJ2-3,.,TGTGCCAGCAGTTTCCTTTACACAGATACGCAGTATTTT,CASSFLYTDTQYF
TRBV25-1,.,TRBJ1-6,.,TGTGCCAGCAGCCCGGACAGCTATAATTCACCCCTCCACTTT,CASSPDSYNSPLHF
TRBV2,.,TRBJ2-1,.,TGTGCCAGCAGTGAAGTTTACGGCAATGAGCAGTTCTTC,CASSEVYGNEQFF
TRBV3-1/TRBV3-2,.,TRBJ1-1,.,TGTGCCAGCAGCCAAGGAGGGGGGAACACTGAAGCTTTCTTT,CASSQGGGNTEAFF
TRBV14,.,TRBJ2-2,.,TGTGCCAGCAGCCAGACAGTGACCGGGGAGCTGTTTTTT,CASSQTVTGELFF
TRBV7-8,.,TRBJ1-6,.,TGTGCCAGCAGCCCACGGGTCAGGGATTCACCCCTCCACTTT,CASSPRVRDSPLHF
TRBV7-2,.,TRBJ1-5,.,TGTGCCAGCAGCCCCCGCGGGGTCGGCGGTCAGCCCCAGCATTTT,CASSPRGVGGQPQHF